This T cell receptor beta chain was found in a study of blood T cell repertoires in COVID-19. Study at large: PBMCs, B-cell-depleted T cells, or T cells were the source of the cDNA or gDNA that made up the material.

Original processing notes: Estimated nucleated cell counts came from reference gene primer amplification. Clones were sequenced by immunoSEQ multiplex PCR, and TCRdb holds only the in-frame ones, with some missing. V, J and clone size derive from that table, while D and trimming were established from the DNA sequence. The sample contains 350,000 to 400,000 clones, roughly 90% of which appear only once. In germline, CDR1 is SGHRS, CDR2 YFSETQ. The CDR3 loop spans 15 amino acids. V gave up 2 bases and J gave up 6 bases, with 17 bases separating them. Enrollees, about 18 to 89 years old, lived in 24 US areas.

The receptor was isolated from a young woman with acute COVID-19. This chain uses TRBV5-1 with TRBJ1-2; tentatively, D is TRBD1 (6 bases). The sequenced sample was PBMCs or T cells enriched from blood (not recorded which). Here the CDR3 DNA reads TGCGCCAGCAGCTTCGGGAGGGGGGCGTTTGATGGCTACACCTTC. This encodes CASSFGRGAFDGYTF.